This T cell receptor (beta chain) was captured by sequencing in a study of cytomegalovirus exposure and HLA in healthy donors. The study's findings and limits: There were some 150 TCR beta chains listed as cytomegalovirus-associated. Cytomegalovirus status, reportedly, was diagnosed with high specificity and sensitivity by the classifier.

The CDR3 loop spans 12 amino acids. The V end was cut by 6 bases, the J end by 7 bases, with 12 bases between. CDR1 is SNHLY and CDR2 is FYNNEI in the germline V gene. The table lists this clone with a few counts. The antigen is unknown. Some clones are missing from TCRdb's copy, which holds only in-frame ones; the method was immunoSEQ multiplex PCR. The sample lists about 76,000 clones, about 95% occurring once. This chain uses TRBV2 with TRBJ1-2; a weak D match, TRBD1 (6 bases). The receptor was derived from a woman aged 18-30 years in good health and CMV-seronegative. The sequencing sample was made of PBMCs. The CDR3 sequence is CASREGRGGYTF. In DNA, the CDR3 is TGTGCCAGCAGAGAGGGCAGGGGTGGCTACACCTTC.